Each of the 25 T cell receptor beta chains below was sequenced from the same sample in a study of T cell repertoires in cytomegalovirus infection. Each CDR3 protein gets one entry after TCRdb re-called the reads with MiXCR. Found here are more than 650,000 distinct CDR3 sequences, 35% to 40% of them singletons; the top ten hold under 3.5%. The sample taken for sequencing was PBMCs. These receptors all come from a human donor in good health (CMV status not recorded). Some clones in this sample may be carry-over from other donors' samples.

This rearrangement joins TRBV6-6 to TRBJ2-4; D is ambiguous. The CDR3 covers 15 residues. CDR1 MNHNY and CDR2 SVGAGI come from the germline V gene (reference sequence). In DNA form, the CDR3 reads TGTGCTTCATCGGGCGCCACCGTAGCCAAAAACATTCAGTACTTC. Amino acid sequence: CASSGATVAKNIQYF.

This chain joins TRBV6-2 or TRBV6-3 and TRBJ1-4; D unclear. Trimming took 2 bases from V and 8 from J, leaving 9 bases between them. CDR1 MNHEY and CDR2 SVGEGT come from the germline V gene. The CDR3 spans 13 residues. CDR3 nucleotides: TGTGCCAGCAGTTACCCGAAGGGCGAAAAACTGTTTTTT. Protein sequence: CASSYPKGEKLFF.

This clonotype has only a few counts. CDR3 region: CASSPGGLSSYNEQFF. For the CDR3, the DNA is TGTGCCAGCAGCCCAGGGGGACTTAGCTCCTACAATGAGCAGTTCTTC. The chain recombines TRBV7-8 with TRBJ2-1, with D perhaps matching TRBD1 (7 bases). Trimming left V 5 bases short and J 0 bases short, with 14 bases between. The CDR3 extends over 16 amino acids. Per germline, CDR1 SGHVS and CDR2 FQNEAQ.

This chain links TRBV10-3 with TRBJ1-5; D remains ambiguous. CDR3 length: 12 amino acids. Trimming cost V 3 bases and J 13 bases, with 13 bases left between them. The germline V gene encodes CDR1 ENHRY and CDR2 SYGVKD. The CDR3 nucleotides read TGTGCCATCAGTGACGACGGCGGCTATCAGCATTTT. Residues: CAISDDGGYQHF.

This chain connects TRBV29-1 to TRBJ2-7, with 7 bases matching TRBD1. V trimming: 6 bases; J trimming: 4 bases; junction bases outside the gene matches: 9. The CDR3 sequence is 13 residues long. The V gene's germline CDR1 is SQVTM and CDR2 ANQGSEA. The CDR3 reads CSVATGLGYEQYF. CDR3 coding DNA: TGCAGCGTCGCGACAGGGTTGGGTTACGAGCAGTACTTC.

There are many counts of this clonotype. The chain uses TRBV7-8 and TRBJ2-3, with a tentative D call TRBD1 (5 bases). CDR1 and CDR2 from the germline V gene are SGHVS and FQNEAQ. V was pared by 6 bases and J by 6 bases, with 16 bases between. The CDR3 spans 14 residues. The CDR3 spells CASRSSRSGDTQYF. CDR3 coding DNA: TGTGCCAGCAGAAGTAGCAGATCAGGGGATACGCAGTATTTT.

V is TRBV20-1 and J is TRBJ2-1, with D possibly being TRBD1 (8 bases). The germline V gene encodes CDR1 DFQATT and CDR2 SNEGSKA (reference sequence). The length of the CDR3 is 17 residues. Trimming took 3 bases from V and 3 from J, leaving 21 bases between them. In nucleotides, the CDR3 is TGCAGTGCTAGGGACAGAGACAGGGGCGGGGGCTACAATGAGCAGTTCTTC. Translating gives CSARDRDRGGGYNEQFF.

A few counts support this clonotype. The chain carries TRBV12-3 or TRBV12-4 and TRBJ2-6; D is undetermined. Trimming took off 3 bases at V and 0 bases at J, with 12 bases between the two ends. CDR3 length equals 17 residues. In DNA form, the CDR3 reads TGTGCCAGCAGTTTGGAACGGCCAAACTCTGGGGCCAACGTCCTGACTTTC. Its protein product is CASSLERPNSGANVLTF.

This clonotype was seen only a few times. V usage is TRBV20-1 and J usage is TRBJ1-1; a weak D match, TRBD1 (6 bases). Germline assignment: CDR1 DFQATT and CDR2 SNEGSKA (reference sequence). Trimming cost V 3 bases and J 10 bases, with 18 bases left between them. CDR3 size: 13 residues. The CDR3 here is CSARKGQGRGAFF. The CDR3 bases are TGCAGTGCTAGGAAAGGGCAGGGGAGAGGAGCTTTCTTT.

In this sample, this clonotype turned up a few times. The V call is TRBV28, the J call TRBJ2-3; D possibly corresponds to TRBD2 (6 bases). The V gene lost 3 bases and the J gene lost 6 bases, with 19 bases spanning the gap. Germline-derived CDR1 and CDR2 are MDHEN and SYDVKM. CDR3 size: 16 residues. For the CDR3, the DNA is TGTGCCAGCAGTTTCTTCCGGGGGAGAAACTCGGATACGCAGTATTTT. Protein: CASSFFRGRNSDTQYF. The full variable domain, rest sourced from reference TRBV28 and TRBJ2-3, is DVKVTQSSRYLVKRTGEKVFLECVQDMDHENMFWYRQDPGLGLRLIYFSYDVKMKEKGDIPEGYSVSREKKERFSLILESASTNQTSMYLCASSFFRGRNSDTQYFGPGTRLTVL.

The chain couples TRBV7-9 to TRBJ1-1; D not resolved. Trimming pared 9 bases from V and 1 base from J, leaving 15 bases between. The CDR3 spans 14 residues. From germline, CDR1 is SEHNR and CDR2 FQNEAQ (reference sequence). CDR3 region: CASSPGRSNTEAFF. The CDR3 coding sequence is TGTGCCAGTTCCCCGGGGAGGTCGAACACTGAAGCTTTCTTT.

This clonotype was seen a few times. V gene TRBV2 combines with J gene TRBJ1-5; D gene unclear. Germline V gene sequence: CDR1 SNHLY, CDR2 FYNNEI. V gave up 8 bases and J gave up 3 bases, with 14 bases separating them. The CDR3 spans 14 residues. CDR3 protein: CASADGLDNQPQHF. CDR3 sequence (DNA): TGTGCCAGCGCCGACGGACTGGACAATCAGCCCCAGCATTTT.

This clonotype was detected a few times. DNA for the CDR3: TGTGCCAGTAGTTCGACAGGGTTCGACGGGGAGCTGTTTTTT. This sequence encodes CASSSTGFDGELFF. The chain has TRBV19 and TRBJ2-2, with 7 bases fitting TRBD1. The V gene's germline CDR1 is LNHDA and CDR2 SQIVND (reference sequence). The CDR3 has 14 residues. The V gene end was trimmed by 5 bases and the J gene end by 7 bases; junction bases not matched to a gene: 7.

This clonotype was seen only a few times. This chain links TRBV7-6 with TRBJ1-4; 9 bases are shared with TRBD1. The germline CDR1 and CDR2 sequences are SGHVS and FNYEAQ. J gave up 8 bases and V 4 bases, and 8 bases lay outside the gene matches. The CDR3 runs 15 residues. CDR3 region: CASSSPDRGGEKLFF. The DNA for the CDR3 is TGTGCCAGCAGCTCGCCGGACAGGGGAGGGGAAAAACTGTTTTTT. The full variable domain, completed using reference TRBV7-6 and TRBJ1-4, is GAGVSQSPRYKVTKRGQDVALRCDPISGHVSLYWYRQALGQGPEFLTYFNYEAQQDKSGLPNDRFSAERPEGSISTLTIQRTEQRDSAMYRCASSSPDRGGEKLFFGSGTQLSVL.

This clonotype was picked up a small number of times. The genes are TRBV4-1 and TRBJ1-5; D possibly corresponds to TRBD1 (5 bases). Germline V gives CDR1 MGHRA, CDR2 YSYEKL. V was clipped by 0 bases and J by 2 bases, with 8 bases between them. CDR3 size: 15 residues. Here the CDR3 reads CASSQEGAGNQPQHF. The CDR3 region has the DNA TGCGCCAGCAGCCAAGAAGGGGCAGGCAATCAGCCCCAGCATTTT.

Of note for this clonotype: The junction does not match germline at one end; this may be a read error. The chain links TRBV24-1 to TRBJ1-2, with TRBD1 identical over 10 bases. Germline CDR1 reads KGHDR; CDR2 reads SFDVKD. The CDR3 extends over 16 amino acids. DNA of the CDR3: TGTGCCACCATTGATACCGGGACAGGGGTAACCTATGGCTACACCTTC. Protein sequence: CATIDTGTGVTYGYTF.

The gene calls are TRBV4-1 and TRBJ1-1, with 7 bases fitting TRBD1. This CDR3 region has 15 residues. Germline loops: CDR1 MGHRA, CDR2 YSYEKL. The trim removed 0 bases at V and 9 bases at J, leaving 10 bases unmatched. This CDR3 is CASSQDGRTGAKAFF. CDR3 bases: TGCGCCAGCAGCCAAGATGGAAGGACAGGCGCAAAAGCTTTCTTT.

A remark on this clonotype: No conserved phenylalanine or tryptophan is present at the end of the CDR3, so a read error is the likely explanation. The chain carries TRBV5-4 and TRBJ2-5; D may be TRBD2 (7 bases). The germline V gene encodes CDR1 SGHNT and CDR2 YYREEE (reference sequence). The V gene lost 4 bases and the J gene lost 2 bases, with 12 bases spanning the gap. This CDR3 comprises 14 residues. The CDR3 sequence is CASSQGGAQETQYL. The CDR3 coding sequence is TGTGCCAGCAGCCAAGGGGGGGCTCAAGAGACCCAGTACTTA.

A note on this clonotype: A much more abundant neighbour one base away suggests this may be a read error. This sequence joins TRBV7-2 and TRBJ2-5; D is possibly TRBD2 (5 bases). CDR1 and CDR2 from the germline V gene are SGHTA and FQGNSA. V was trimmed by 1 base and J by 5 bases, leaving 17 bases between them. The CDR3 sequence is 16 residues long. The CDR3 sequence: CASSLGALEGAETQYF. The CDR3 DNA sequence: TGTGCCAGCAGCTTAGGGGCTCTAGAGGGAGCTGAGACCCAGTACTTC.

With respect to this clonotype: Compared with germline, one end of the junction differs, possibly owing to a read error. The chain is built from TRBV28 and TRBJ1-5, with D possibly matching TRBD1 (6 bases). CDR3 size: 16 residues. Germline V gives CDR1 MDHEN, CDR2 SYDVKM. In DNA form, the CDR3 reads TGTGCCAGCATTTTATTTTGGGGGGGCGGCAATCAGCCCCAGCATTTT. Amino acid sequence: CASILFWGGGNQPQHF.

This clonotype was found a few times. The V gene is TRBV28, the J gene TRBJ1-4, with unresolved D. This CDR3 is 14 amino acids long. V was clipped by 6 bases and J by 2 bases, with 10 bases between them. The germline V gene encodes CDR1 MDHEN and CDR2 SYDVKM. The CDR3 DNA is TGTGCCAGCAGAAAACAAGGCACTAATGAAAAACTGTTTTTT. Translation gives CASRKQGTNEKLFF.

This clonotype occurred many times. The genes are TRBV7-2 and TRBJ2-3; 9 positions agree with TRBD2. Germline loops: CDR1 SGHTA, CDR2 FQGNSA. This CDR3 comprises 15 residues. Trimming removed 3 bases from V and 7 bases from J; junction bases left unmatched: 8. CDR3 amino acids: CASSFIGLAGNTQYF. The CDR3 nucleotides read TGTGCCAGCAGCTTTATTGGCCTAGCGGGAAATACGCAGTATTTT.

The V and J genes are TRBV12-3 or TRBV12-4 and TRBJ2-7, with 9 bases fitting TRBD2. The CDR3 is 15 amino acids. The V segment lost 4 bases and the J segment 6 bases; nucleotides outside the gene matches: 10. CDR3 nucleotides: TGTGCCAGCAGTTATATCGCGGGGGGGCCCTCCGAGCAGTACTTC. This gives the protein CASSYIAGGPSEQYF.

This clonotype was picked up a small number of times. The V gene is TRBV19, the J gene TRBJ1-2, with 8 bases matching TRBD1. CDR1 and CDR2 (germline): LNHDA, SQIVND (reference sequence). The CDR3 runs 14 residues. Losses at the gene ends were 3 bases for V and 6 bases for J; bases not matched to a gene: 6. The CDR3 nucleotides are TGTGCCAGTAGTATTCAGGGGGCGCGAAATGGCTACACCTTC. This translates into CASSIQGARNGYTF.

This clonotype was seen a single time. The V gene is TRBV4-3, the J gene TRBJ1-4; D remains ambiguous. This CDR3 contains 13 residues. CDR1 LGHNA and CDR2 YSLEER come from the germline V gene. Trimming pared 7 bases from V and 3 bases from J, leaving 9 bases between. CDR3 sequence (DNA): TGCGCCAGCAACTCCGTAGCTAATGAAAAACTGTTTTTT. It translates to CASNSVANEKLFF.